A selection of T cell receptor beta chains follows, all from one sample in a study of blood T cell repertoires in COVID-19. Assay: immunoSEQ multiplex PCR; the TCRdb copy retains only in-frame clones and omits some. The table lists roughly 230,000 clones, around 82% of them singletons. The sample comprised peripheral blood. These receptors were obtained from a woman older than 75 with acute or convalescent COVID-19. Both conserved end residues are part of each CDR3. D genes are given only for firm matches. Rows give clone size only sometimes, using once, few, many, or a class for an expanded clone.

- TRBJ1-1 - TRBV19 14 TGTGCCAGTAGTATAGACAGGTTGAACACTGAAGCTTTCTTT CASSIDRLNTEAFF
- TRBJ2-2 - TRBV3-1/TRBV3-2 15 TGTGCCAGCAGCTTTCGCGGGGTGGGCACCGGGGAGCTGTTTTTT CASSFRGVGTGELFF
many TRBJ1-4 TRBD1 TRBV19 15 TGTGCCAGTAGTGCCTACAGGGGCGCTAATGAAAAACTGTTTTTT CASSAYRGANEKLFF
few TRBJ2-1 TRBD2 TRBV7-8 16 TGTGCCAGCAGCTACTCCAGTCGACTAGCGGCGGATGAGCAGTTCTTC CASSYSSRLAADEQFF
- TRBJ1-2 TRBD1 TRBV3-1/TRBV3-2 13 TGTGCCAGCACGCTAGGACAGGGGAAAGGCTACACCTTC CASTLGQGKGYTF
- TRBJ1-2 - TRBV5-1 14 TGCGCCAGCAGCTTGGCGGGGGACCTAAGGGGCTACACCTTC CASSLAGDLRGYTF
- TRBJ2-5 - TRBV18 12 TGTGCCAGCTCACCGAGACAAGAGACCCAGTACTTC CASSPRQETQYF
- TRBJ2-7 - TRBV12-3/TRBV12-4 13 TGTGCCAGCACTCCCGGGGGAACCTACGAGCAGTACTTC CASTPGGTYEQYF
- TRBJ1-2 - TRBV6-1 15 TGTGCCAGCAGTGAACGGGGGGGGATGAACTATGGCTACACCTTC CASSERGGMNYGYTF
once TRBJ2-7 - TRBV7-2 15 TGTGCCAGCAGCTTAGTGGTGGCGGTCTCCTACGAGCAGTACTTC CASSLVVAVSYEQYF
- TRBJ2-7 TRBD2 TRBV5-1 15 TGCGCCAGCAGCACCGGCGGGGGGGCTTCGCGGGAGCAGTACTTC CASSTGGGASREQYF
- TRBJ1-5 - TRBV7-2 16 TGTGCCAGCAGCCTACCGGGTCCGGGGGGCAATCAGCCCCAGCATTTT CASSLPGPGGNQPQHF
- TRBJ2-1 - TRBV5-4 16 TGTGCCAGCAGCTTGGCTAAGCAGGGCTCCTACAATGAGCAGTTCTTC CASSLAKQGSYNEQFF
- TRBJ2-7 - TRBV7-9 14 TGTGCCAGCAGCTCCCGGGACAATCTCTACGAGCAGTACTTC CASSSRDNLYEQYF
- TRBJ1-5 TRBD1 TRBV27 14 TGTGCCAGCAGTCAACACAGGGGAAATCAGCCCCAGCATTTT CASSQHRGNQPQHF
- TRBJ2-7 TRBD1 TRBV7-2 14 TGTGCCAGCAGCTTAGCAGGGACAGGGGACGAGCAGTACTTC CASSLAGTGDEQYF
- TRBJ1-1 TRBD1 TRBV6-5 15 TGTGCCAGCAGGGACAGGGGGCGGGAGAACACTGAAGCTTTCTTT CASRDRGRENTEAFF
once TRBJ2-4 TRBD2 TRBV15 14 TGTGCCACCAGCAAACGGGGGGGCCTCAACATTCAGTACTTC CATSKRGGLNIQYF
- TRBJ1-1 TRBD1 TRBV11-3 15 TGTGCCAGCAGCGGGCGACAGGGGGCAAGAACTGAAGCTTTCTTT CASSGRQGARTEAFF
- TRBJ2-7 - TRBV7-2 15 TGTGCCAGCAGTTATAGGGGGGGCTCCCCCCACGAGCAGTACTTC CASSYRGGSPHEQYF
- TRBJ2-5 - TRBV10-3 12 TGTGCCATCGCACTACAAGAAGAGACCCAGTACTTC CAIALQEETQYF
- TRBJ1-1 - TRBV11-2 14 TGTGCCAGCAGCTTATATCAAGGGAGGACTGAAGCTTTCTTT CASSLYQGRTEAFF
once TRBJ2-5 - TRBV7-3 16 TGTGCCAGCAGCTTAGGGCCCAGATCCTCCCCAGAGACCCAGTACTTC CASSLGPRSSPETQYF
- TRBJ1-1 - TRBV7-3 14 TGTGCCAGCAGCTTAGTCAGGGGTACCACTGAAGCTTTCTTT CASSLVRGTTEAFF
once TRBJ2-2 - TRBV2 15 TGTGCCAGCGCTGAGGGTCGGATGAACACCGGGGAGCTGTTTTTT CASAEGRMNTGELFF
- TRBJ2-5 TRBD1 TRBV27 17 TGTGCCAGCAGTTTATGGGGACAGGGTTTAGGTGGGGAGACCCAGTACTTC CASSLWGQGLGGETQYF
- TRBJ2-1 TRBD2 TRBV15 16 TGTGCCACCAGCAGAGATAGAACTAGCGGGGCAAATGAGCAGTTCTTC CATSRDRTSGANEQFF
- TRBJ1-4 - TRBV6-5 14 TGTGCCAGCGCGGACAGTCTAAGGGATGAAAAACTGTTTTTT CASADSLRDEKLFF
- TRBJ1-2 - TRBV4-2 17 TGTGCCAGCAGCCAAGATTTGAATACCGGCGGCACCTATGGCTACACCTTC CASSQDLNTGGTYGYTF
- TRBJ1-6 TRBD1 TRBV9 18 TGTGCCAGCAGCCAGACCCTTCGTCCGGGACAGGGGATCTCACCCCTCCACTTT CASSQTLRPGQGISPLHF
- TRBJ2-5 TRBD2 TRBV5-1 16 TGCGCCAGCAGCTTGAGAGGTAGCGGGGGTAGGCAGACCCAGTACTTC CASSLRGSGGRQTQYF
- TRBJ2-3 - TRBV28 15 TGTGCCAGCAGAGGTCATGGCGGGGCTACAGATACGCAGTATTTT CASRGHGGATDTQYF
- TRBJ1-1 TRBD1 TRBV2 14 TGTGCCAGCAGCGTAACAGGGGCCTCCACTGAAGCTTTCTTT CASSVTGASTEAFF
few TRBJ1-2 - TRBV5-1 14 TGCGCCAGCAGGGTAGATGGGGGCGCAGGTGGCTACACCTTC CASRVDGGAGGYTF
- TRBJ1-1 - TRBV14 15 TGTGCCAGCAGCCAGTTCGGGGGAGGTAATGCTGAAGCTTTCTTT CASSQFGGGNAEAFF
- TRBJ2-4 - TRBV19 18 TGTGCCAGTAGTCCCTCGGACAGATCGCTTTTAGCCAAAAACATTCAGTACTTC CASSPSDRSLLAKNIQYF
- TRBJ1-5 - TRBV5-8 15 TGTGCCAGCAGCTTCCTCCTCACCGGGGGTCAGCCCCAGCATTTT CASSFLLTGGQPQHF
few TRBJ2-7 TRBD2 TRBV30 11 TGTGCCTGGGCGGGGGTCTACGAGCAGTACTTC CAWAGVYEQYF
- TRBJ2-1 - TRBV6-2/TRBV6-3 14 TGTGCCAGCAGTTACCTGGGGGGTTGGAATGAGCAGTTCTTC CASSYLGGWNEQFF